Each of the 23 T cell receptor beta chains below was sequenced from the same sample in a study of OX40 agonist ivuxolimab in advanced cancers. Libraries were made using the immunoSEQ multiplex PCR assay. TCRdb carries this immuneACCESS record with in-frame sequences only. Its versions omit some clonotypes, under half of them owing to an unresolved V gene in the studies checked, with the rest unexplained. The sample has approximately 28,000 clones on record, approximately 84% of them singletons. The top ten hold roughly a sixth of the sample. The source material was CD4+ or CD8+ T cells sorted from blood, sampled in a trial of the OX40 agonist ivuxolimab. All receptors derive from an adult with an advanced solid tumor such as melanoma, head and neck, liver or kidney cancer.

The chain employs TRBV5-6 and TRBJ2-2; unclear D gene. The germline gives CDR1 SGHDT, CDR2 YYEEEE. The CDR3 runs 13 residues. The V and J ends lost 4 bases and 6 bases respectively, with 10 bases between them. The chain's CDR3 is CASSPWLAGELFF. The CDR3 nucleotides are TGTGCCAGCAGCCCATGGTTGGCCGGGGAGCTGTTTTTT.

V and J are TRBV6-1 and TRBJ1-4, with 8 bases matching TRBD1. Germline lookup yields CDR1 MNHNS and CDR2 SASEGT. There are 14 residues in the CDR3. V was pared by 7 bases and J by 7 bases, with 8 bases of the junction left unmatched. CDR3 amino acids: CASTGGAYPEKLFF. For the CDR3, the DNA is TGTGCCAGCACAGGGGGCGCGTATCCTGAAAAACTGTTTTTT.

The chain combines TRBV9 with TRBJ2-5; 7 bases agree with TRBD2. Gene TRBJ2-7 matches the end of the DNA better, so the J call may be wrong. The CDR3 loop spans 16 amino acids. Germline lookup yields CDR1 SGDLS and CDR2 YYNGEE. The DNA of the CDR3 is TGTGCCAGCAGCGTAGCGGCGGGGGTAGGGCACTACGAGCAGTACTTC. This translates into CASSVAAGVGHYEQYF.

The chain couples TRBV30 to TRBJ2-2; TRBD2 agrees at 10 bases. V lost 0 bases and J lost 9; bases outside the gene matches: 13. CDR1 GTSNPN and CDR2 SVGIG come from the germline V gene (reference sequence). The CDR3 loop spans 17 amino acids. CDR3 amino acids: CAWSVPFISGRSRELFF. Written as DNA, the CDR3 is TGTGCCTGGAGTGTACCCTTCATTAGCGGGAGGTCCCGGGAGCTGTTTTTT.

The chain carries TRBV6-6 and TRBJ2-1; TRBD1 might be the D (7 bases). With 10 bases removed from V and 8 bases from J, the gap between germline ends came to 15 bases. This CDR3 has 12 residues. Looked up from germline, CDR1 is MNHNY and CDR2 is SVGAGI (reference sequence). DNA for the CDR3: TGTGCCACGCAAGGAGGGGGCCATGAGCAGTTCTTC. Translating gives CATQGGGHEQFF.

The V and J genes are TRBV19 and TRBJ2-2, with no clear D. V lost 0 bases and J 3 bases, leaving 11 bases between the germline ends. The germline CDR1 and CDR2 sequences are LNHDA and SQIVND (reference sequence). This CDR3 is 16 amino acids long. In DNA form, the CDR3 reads TGTGCCAGTAGTATAGATCTCAACAGCTACACCGGGGAGCTGTTTTTT. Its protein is CASSIDLNSYTGELFF.

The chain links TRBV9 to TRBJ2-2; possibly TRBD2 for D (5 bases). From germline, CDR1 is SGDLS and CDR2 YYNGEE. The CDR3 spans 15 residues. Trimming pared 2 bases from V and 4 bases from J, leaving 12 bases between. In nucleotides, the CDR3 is TGTGCCAGCAGCGTTGAAACTAGTAGCACCGGGGAGCTGTTTTTT. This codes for CASSVETSSTGELFF.

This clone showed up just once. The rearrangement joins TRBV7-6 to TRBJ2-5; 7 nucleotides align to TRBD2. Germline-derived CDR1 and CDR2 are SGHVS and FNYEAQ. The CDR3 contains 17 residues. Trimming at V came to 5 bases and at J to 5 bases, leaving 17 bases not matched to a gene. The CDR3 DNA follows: TGTGCCAGCAGCCCTCAGCTAGCGGAGCCCTCCTGGGAGACCCAGTACTTC. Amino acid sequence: CASSPQLAEPSWETQYF.

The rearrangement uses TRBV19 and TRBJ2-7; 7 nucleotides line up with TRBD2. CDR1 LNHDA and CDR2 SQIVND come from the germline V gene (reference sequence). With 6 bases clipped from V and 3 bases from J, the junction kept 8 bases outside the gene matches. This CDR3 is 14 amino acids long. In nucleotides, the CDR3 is TGTGCCAGTAGCTGGGGGGGTTATGACTACGAGCAGTACTTC. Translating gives CASSWGGYDYEQYF.

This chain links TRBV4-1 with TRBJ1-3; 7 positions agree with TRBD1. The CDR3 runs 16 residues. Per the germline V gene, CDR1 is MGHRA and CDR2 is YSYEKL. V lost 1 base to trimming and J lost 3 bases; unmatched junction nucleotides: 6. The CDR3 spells CASSQVVRQGGNTIYF. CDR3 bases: TGCGCCAGCAGCCAAGTGGTGCGACAGGGTGGAAACACCATATATTTT.

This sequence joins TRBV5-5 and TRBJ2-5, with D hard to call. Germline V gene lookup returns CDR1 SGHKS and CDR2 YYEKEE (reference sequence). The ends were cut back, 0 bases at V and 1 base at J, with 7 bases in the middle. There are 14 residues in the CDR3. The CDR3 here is CASSLGHLQETQYF. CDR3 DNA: TGTGCCAGCAGCTTGGGCCACCTCCAAGAGACCCAGTACTTC. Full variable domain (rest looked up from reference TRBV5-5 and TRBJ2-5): DAGVTQSPTHLIKTRGQQVTLRCSPISGHKSVSWYQQVLGQGPQFIFQYYEKEERGRGNFPDRFSARQFPNYSSELNVNALLLGDSALYLCASSLGHLQETQYFGPGTRLLVL.

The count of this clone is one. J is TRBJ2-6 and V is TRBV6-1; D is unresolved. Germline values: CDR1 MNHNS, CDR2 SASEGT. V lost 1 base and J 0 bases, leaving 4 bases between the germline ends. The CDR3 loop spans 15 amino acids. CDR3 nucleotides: TGTGCCAGCAGTGAAGGGGTCTCTGGGGCCAACGTCCTGACTTTC. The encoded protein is CASSEGVSGANVLTF.

CDR3 loop: CASSGRDRGSYNEQFF. The CDR3 region has the DNA TGTGCCAGCAGCGGAAGGGACAGGGGCTCCTACAATGAGCAGTTCTTC. The genes are TRBV11-3 and TRBJ2-1, with TRBD1 matching 10 bases. In germline, CDR1 is SGHNT, CDR2 YENEEA. The length of the CDR3 is 16 residues. The V gene end was trimmed by 5 bases and the J gene end by 0 bases; junction bases not matched to a gene: 4.

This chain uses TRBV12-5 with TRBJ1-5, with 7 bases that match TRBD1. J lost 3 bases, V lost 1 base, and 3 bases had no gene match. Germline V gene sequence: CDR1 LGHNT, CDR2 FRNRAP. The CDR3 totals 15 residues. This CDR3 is CASGLGGQLNQPQHF. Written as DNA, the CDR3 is TGTGCTAGTGGTTTGGGGGGACAGCTCAATCAGCCCCAGCATTTT.

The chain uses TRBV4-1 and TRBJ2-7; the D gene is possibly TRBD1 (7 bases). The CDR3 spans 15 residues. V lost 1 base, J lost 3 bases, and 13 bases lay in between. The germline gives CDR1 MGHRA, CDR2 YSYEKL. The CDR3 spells CASSQAAGQNYEQYF. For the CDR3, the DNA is TGCGCCAGCAGCCAAGCGGCGGGACAGAACTACGAGCAGTACTTC.

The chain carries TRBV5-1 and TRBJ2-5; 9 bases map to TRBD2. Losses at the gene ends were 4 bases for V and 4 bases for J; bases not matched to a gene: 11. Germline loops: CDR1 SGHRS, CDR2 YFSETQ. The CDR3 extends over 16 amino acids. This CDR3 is CASSPKERGEGETQYF. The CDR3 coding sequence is TGCGCCAGCAGCCCTAAAGAGCGGGGGGAAGGAGAGACCCAGTACTTC.

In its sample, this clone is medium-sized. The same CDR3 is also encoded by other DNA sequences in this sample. CDR3 region: CAWSVSGNYEQYF. The CDR3 DNA sequence: TGTGCCTGGAGTGTAAGTGGGAACTACGAGCAGTACTTC. J is TRBJ2-7 and V is TRBV30; D not certain. Germline values: CDR1 GTSNPN, CDR2 SVGIG (reference sequence). V was pared by 0 bases and J by 3 bases, with 9 bases between. CDR3 length: 13 residues.

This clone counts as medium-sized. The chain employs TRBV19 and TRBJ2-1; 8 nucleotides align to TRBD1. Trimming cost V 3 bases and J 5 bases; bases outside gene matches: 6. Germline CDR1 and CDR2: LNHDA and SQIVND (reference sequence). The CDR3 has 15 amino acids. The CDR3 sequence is CASSIGDRGHNEQFF. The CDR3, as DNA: TGTGCCAGTAGTATTGGTGACAGGGGCCACAATGAGCAGTTCTTC.

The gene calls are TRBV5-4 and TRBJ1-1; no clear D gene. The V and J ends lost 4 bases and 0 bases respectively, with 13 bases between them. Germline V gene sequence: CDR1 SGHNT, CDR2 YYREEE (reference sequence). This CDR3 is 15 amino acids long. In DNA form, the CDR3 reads TGTGCCAGCAGCCGACTGGTCGGCATGAACACTGAAGCTTTCTTT. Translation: CASSRLVGMNTEAFF.

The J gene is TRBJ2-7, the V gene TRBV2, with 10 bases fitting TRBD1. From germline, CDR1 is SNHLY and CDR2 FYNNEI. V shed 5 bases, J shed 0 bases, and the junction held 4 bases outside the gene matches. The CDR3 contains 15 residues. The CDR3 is CASSKDRGLSYEQYF. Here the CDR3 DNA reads TGTGCCAGCAGTAAAGACAGGGGGCTCTCCTACGAGCAGTACTTC.

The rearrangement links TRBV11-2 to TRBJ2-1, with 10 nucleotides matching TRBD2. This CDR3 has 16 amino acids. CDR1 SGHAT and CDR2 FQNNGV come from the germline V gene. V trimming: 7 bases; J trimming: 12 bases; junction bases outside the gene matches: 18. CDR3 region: CASIPARLAGEVGQFF. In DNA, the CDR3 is TGTGCCAGCATCCCGGCCAGGCTAGCGGGAGAAGTAGGGCAGTTCTTC. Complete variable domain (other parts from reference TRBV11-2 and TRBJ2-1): EAGVAQSPRYKIIEKRQSVAFWCNPISGHATLYWYQQILGQGPKLLIQFQNNGVVDDSQLPKDRFSAERLKGVDSTLKIQPAKLEDSAVYLCASIPARLAGEVGQFFGPGTRLTVL.

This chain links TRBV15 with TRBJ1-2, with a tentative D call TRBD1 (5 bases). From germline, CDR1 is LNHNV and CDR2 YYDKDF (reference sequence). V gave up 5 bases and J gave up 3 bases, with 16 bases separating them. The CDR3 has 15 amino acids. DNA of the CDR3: TGTGCCACCAGCCCAGGGTTCGGTCGAGACTATGGCTACACCTTC. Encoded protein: CATSPGFGRDYGYTF.

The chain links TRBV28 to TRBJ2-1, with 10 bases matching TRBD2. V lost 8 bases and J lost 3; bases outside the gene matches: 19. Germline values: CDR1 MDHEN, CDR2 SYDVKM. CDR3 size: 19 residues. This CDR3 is CASPPEGIETSGFYNEQFF. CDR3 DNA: TGTGCCAGCCCTCCGGAGGGGATCGAGACTAGCGGGTTCTACAATGAGCAGTTCTTC.